This T cell receptor (beta chain) emerged from a study of blood T cell repertoires in COVID-19. Turning to the study itself: T cells, B-cell-depleted T cells, or PBMCs supplied cDNA or gDNA.

Profiled with immunoSEQ multiplex PCR; TCRdb holds only in-frame clones, not every one. The sample consists of hundreds of thousands of clones, about 90% of them appearing once. Patients from Seattle were sampled longitudinally, starting during active infection. The CDR3 sequence is 15 residues long. V dropped 3 bases and J dropped 2 bases, with 14 bases sitting between them. CDR1 and CDR2 from the germline V gene are KGHSH and LQKENI. Sequenced sample: peripheral blood. The sequence derives from a woman younger than 45 with COVID-19, enrolled during active disease. V usage is TRBV18 and J usage is TRBJ2-7; maybe TRBD2 (6 bases). CDR3 in amino acids: CASSPAGQVTYEQYV. The CDR3, as DNA: TGTGCCAGCTCACCGGCGGGGCAGGTTACCTACGAGCAGTACGTC.